The 22 T cell receptor beta chains listed next were all sequenced from one sample in a study of T cells in Graves' hyperthyroidism and ophthalmopathy. RNA transcripts served as the template for amplifying TCR beta CDR3 regions. The TCR CDR3 was amplified in a first-round RT-PCR using the HTBI primer set. One entry per CDR3 protein results from TCRdb running MiXCR on the multiplex PCR reads. The table has over 650,000 distinct CDR3 sequences, roughly 46% seen once. The sequencing sample was made of peripheral blood or thyroid tissue (not recorded which). These receptors were collected from an adult man with Graves' disease, either hyperthyroidism or ophthalmopathy (not recorded which).

Turning to this clonotype: A clone one base away is much larger, so this may be a read error. The chain joins TRBV25-1 to TRBJ1-2; D might be TRBD1 (5 bases). The CDR3 is 14 residues long. Germline lookup yields CDR1 MGHDK and CDR2 SYGVNS. Here the CDR3 DNA reads TGCAGTGCTAGAGACCTGACGAAGGGGCGTGGCCACACCTTC. Its protein is CSARDLTKGRGHTF.

The J gene is TRBJ1-5, the V gene TRBV12-3 or TRBV12-4, with 9 bases that match TRBD1. The CDR3 is 16 residues long. Trimming at V came to 6 bases and at J to 1 base, leaving 7 bases not matched to a gene. DNA for the CDR3: TGTGCCAGCAGACCATGGGACAGGGCCAGCAATCAGCCCCAGCATTTT. This sequence encodes CASRPWDRASNQPQHF.

The chain combines TRBV10-3 with TRBJ1-2, with D perhaps TRBD1 (5 bases). This CDR3 region has 13 residues. From germline, CDR1 is ENHRY and CDR2 SYGVKD. V dropped 2 bases and J dropped 4 bases, with 8 bases sitting between them. The CDR3 DNA reads as TGTGCCATCAGTGAGAGACAGAGCTATGGCTACACCTTC. Translation: CAISERQSYGYTF.

The gene calls are TRBV12-3 or TRBV12-4 and TRBJ1-6; perhaps TRBD1 as D (6 bases). The CDR3 runs to 16 residues. The V and J ends lost 6 bases and 6 bases respectively, with 18 bases between them. CDR3 sequence reads: CASRSSREGGNSPLHF. CDR3 nucleotides: TGTGCCAGCAGGAGCTCCAGGGAAGGGGGTAATTCACCCCTCCACTTT.

The chain employs TRBV7-9 and TRBJ1-5, with unresolved D. With 3 bases removed from V and 2 bases from J, the gap between germline ends came to 8 bases. Germline V lookup: CDR1 SEHNR, CDR2 FQNEAQ (reference sequence). CDR3 length: 14 amino acids. The CDR3 DNA reads as TGTGCCAGCAGCTTTCTGATGGGCAATCAGCCCCAGCATTTT. Amino acid sequence: CASSFLMGNQPQHF.

The rearrangement links TRBV12-3 or TRBV12-4 to TRBJ1-1; D gene uncertain. With 3 bases removed from V and 4 bases from J, the gap between germline ends came to 15 bases. This CDR3 comprises 15 residues. The CDR3 protein is CASSLSLGRGTEAFF. Written as DNA, the CDR3 is TGTGCCAGCAGTTTGAGTCTCGGCAGAGGCACTGAAGCTTTCTTT.

Ten or more counts support this clonotype. The chain joins TRBV12-3 or TRBV12-4 to TRBJ1-1; D uncertain. Trimming took off 6 bases at V and 0 bases at J, with 8 bases between the two ends. The CDR3 sequence is 13 residues long. In nucleotides, the CDR3 is TGTGCCAGCAGCTCGGGAATGAACACTGAAGCTTTCTTT. This sequence encodes CASSSGMNTEAFF.

V usage is TRBV7-9 and J usage is TRBJ2-7, with unresolved D. Germline loops: CDR1 SEHNR, CDR2 FQNEAQ (reference sequence). Deletions cut 0 bases from V and 0 bases from J, with 9 bases between. The CDR3 contains 15 residues. CDR3 sequence (DNA): TGTGCCAGCAGCTTAGCGACGAGGAGCTCCTACGAGCAGTACTTC. Its protein is CASSLATRSSYEQYF.

The chain recombines TRBV2 with TRBJ1-2; no clear D. This CDR3 comprises 14 residues. Per germline, CDR1 SNHLY and CDR2 FYNNEI. Deletions cut 2 bases from V and 2 bases from J, with 9 bases between. The CDR3 bases are TGTGCCAGCAGTGAACGGTGGCAGAACTATGGCTACACCTTC. It yields the protein CASSERWQNYGYTF.

Many counts were recorded for this clonotype. The chain is built from TRBV15 and TRBJ1-3; perhaps TRBD1 as D (6 bases). Trimming shortened V by 0 bases and J by 5 bases, and 11 bases separated the two germline ends. This CDR3 contains 15 residues. Germline-derived CDR1 and CDR2 are LNHNV and YYDKDF (reference sequence). This CDR3 reads CATSRDPDRRNTIYF. The CDR3 DNA is TGTGCCACCAGCAGAGATCCGGACAGACGAAACACCATATATTTT.

This clonotype was counted at least ten times. V is TRBV2 and J is TRBJ2-5; TRBD2 matches at 15 bases. This CDR3 contains 18 residues. In germline, CDR1 is SNHLY, CDR2 FYNNEI. V trimming: 4 bases; J trimming: 1 base; junction bases outside the gene matches: 7. The CDR3 loop is CASSGGTSGRQSQETQYF. The CDR3 nucleotides read TGTGCCAGCAGTGGAGGGACTAGCGGGAGGCAAAGCCAAGAGACCCAGTACTTC.

The table lists this clonotype with many counts. V usage is TRBV7-6 and J usage is TRBJ1-6; D gene unclear. Germline V lookup: CDR1 SGHVS, CDR2 FNYEAQ. This CDR3 is 15 amino acids long. V was trimmed by 1 base and J by 7 bases, leaving 11 bases between them. The CDR3 bases are TGTGCCAGCAGCTTAGGGTATGACCGGAATTCACCCCTCCACTTT. Protein product: CASSLGYDRNSPLHF.

This clonotype has just a few counts. This chain uses TRBV6-5 with TRBJ2-7; 10 positions match TRBD2. V shed 3 bases, J shed 2 bases, and the junction held 4 bases outside the gene matches. In germline, CDR1 is MNHEY, CDR2 SVGAGI. The CDR3 covers 15 residues. The CDR3 DNA reads as TGTGCCAGCAGTTATGAACTAGCGGGGACCTACGAGCAGTACTTC. It encodes CASSYELAGTYEQYF.

On this clonotype: One end of the junction varies from germline; a read error may be responsible. The chain carries TRBV25-1 and TRBJ1-3; D gene ambiguous. This CDR3 comprises 13 residues. Per germline, CDR1 MGHDK and CDR2 SYGVNS. CDR3 region: CTSRAASGNTIYF. DNA for the CDR3: TGTACCAGCAGAGCAGCGTCCGGAAACACCATATATTTT.

The gene calls are TRBV6-1 and TRBJ1-4; TRBD1 agrees at 7 bases. Unmatched junction bases numbered 18, after V lost 4 bases and J lost 7 bases. The CDR3 loop spans 18 amino acids. CDR1 is MNHNS and CDR2 is SASEGT in the germline V gene. CDR3 coding DNA: TGTGCCAGCAGTGCCCCGGGACAGACCGCTCTTGGTGGTGAAAAACTGTTTTTT. Protein product: CASSAPGQTALGGEKLFF.

The chain has TRBV29-1 and TRBJ1-5, with TRBD1 as a possible D gene (5 bases). The CDR3 extends over 13 amino acids. V was cut by 3 bases and J by 4 bases, with 10 bases left in between. Germline V CDR1 and CDR2: SQVTM, ANQGSEA. CDR3 amino acids: CSVEDGGNQPQHF. CDR3 DNA: TGCAGCGTTGAGGACGGGGGGAATCAGCCCCAGCATTTT.

The chain couples TRBV7-9 to TRBJ2-7; TRBD2 is a possible D gene (6 bases). The CDR3 has 14 amino acids. Trimming removed 3 bases from V and 4 bases from J, with 13 bases in between. CDR1 SEHNR and CDR2 FQNEAQ come from the germline V gene (reference sequence). The CDR3 DNA reads TGTGCCAGCAGCTTTGGGGGGAAGTCGTACGAGCAGTACTTC. Protein sequence: CASSFGGKSYEQYF. The full variable domain, its missing parts supplied by reference TRBV7-9 and TRBJ2-7, is DTGVSQNPRHKITKRGQNVTFRCDPISEHNRLYWYRQTLGQGPEFLTYFQNEAQLEKSRLLSDRFSAERPKGSFSTLEIQRTEQGDSAMYLCASSFGGKSYEQYFGPGTRLTVT.

CDR3 coding DNA: TGTGCCAGCAGTCCGGGGACAGGGCGGAGCTCCTACGAGCAGTACTTC. It yields the protein CASSPGTGRSSYEQYF. This rearrangement joins TRBV12-3 or TRBV12-4 to TRBJ2-7; 9 bases match TRBD1. V lost 5 bases to trimming and J lost 0 bases; unmatched junction nucleotides: 8. This CDR3 contains 16 residues.

The V and J genes are TRBV5-1 and TRBJ2-5, with TRBD1 matching over 9 bases. Trimming cost V 2 bases and J 4 bases; bases outside gene matches: 3. Germline assignment: CDR1 SGHRS and CDR2 YFSETQ. The CDR3 is 14 amino acids. The CDR3 DNA reads as TGCGCCAGCAGCTTTAGGACAGGGGTAGAGACCCAGTACTTC. Amino acids: CASSFRTGVETQYF.

The gene calls are TRBV2 and TRBJ2-2; the D gene is possibly TRBD2 (6 bases). The CDR3 is made up of 16 amino acids. CDR1 is SNHLY and CDR2 is FYNNEI in the germline V gene. The V and J ends lost 6 bases and 0 bases respectively, with 14 bases between them. The CDR3 region is CASSSLSGANTGELFF. The CDR3 bases are TGTGCCAGCAGCTCCCTGTCGGGGGCGAACACCGGGGAGCTGTTTTTT. Using reference TRBV2 and TRBJ2-2 for the parts outside the CDR3, the full variable domain is EPEVTQTPSHQVTQMGQEVILRCVPISNHLYFYWYRQILGQKVEFLVSFYNNEISEKSEIFDDQFSVERPDGSNFTLKIRSTKLEDSAMYFCASSSLSGANTGELFFGEGSRLTVL.

The chain links TRBV12-3 or TRBV12-4 to TRBJ2-7; D is ambiguous. This CDR3 is built from 14 residues. V lost 5 bases and J 4 bases, leaving 15 bases between the germline ends. The CDR3 bases are TGTGCCAGCAGTCGGGCCATGGGCCGTTACGAGCAGTACTTC. It specifies CASSRAMGRYEQYF.

The V gene is TRBV7-9, the J gene TRBJ1-5; D gene unclear. Germline CDR1 SEHNR, CDR2 FQNEAQ (reference sequence). Deletions cut 4 bases from V and 6 bases from J, with 13 bases between. CDR3 size: 14 residues. The CDR3 is CASSSRTGFQPQHF. The CDR3 DNA reads TGTGCCAGCAGCTCACGGACTGGATTTCAGCCCCAGCATTTT.